These 29 T cell receptor beta chains were all obtained from the same sample, sequenced in a study of beta chain features in type 1 diabetes. The investigators reverse transcribed all of the isolated RNA, so they sequenced expressed TCRB transcripts. Repertoires were generated with immunoSEQ multiplex PCR, while TCRdb's copy carries only in-frame clones and drops some. The table records 200,000 to 250,000 clones, under 70% of them present only once. Sequencing was carried out using naive CD4+ T cells from blood. The receptors stem from a man aged 25-40 years in good health.

This rearrangement joins TRBV4-1 to TRBJ2-5; D unclear. The length of the CDR3 is 12 residues. V was trimmed by 3 bases and J by 4 bases, leaving 6 bases between them. Germline V lookup: CDR1 MGHRA, CDR2 YSYEKL. The CDR3 reads CASSQIAETQYF. CDR3 sequence (DNA): TGCGCCAGCAGCCAGATAGCAGAGACCCAGTACTTC.

This chain links TRBV7-6 with TRBJ2-2; no firm D call. Germline V gives CDR1 SGHVS, CDR2 FNYEAQ. Trimming pared 1 base from V and 2 bases from J, leaving 11 bases between. CDR3 length: 16 amino acids. CDR3 sequence (DNA): TGTGCCAGCAGCTTAGGTTTCCCGTCTAACACCGGGGAGCTGTTTTTT. Its protein product is CASSLGFPSNTGELFF.

As for this clone: Within the sample, other DNA sequences also encode this same CDR3. The V call is TRBV20-1, the J call TRBJ2-1; no definite D call. Germline assignment: CDR1 DFQATT and CDR2 SNEGSKA (reference sequence). The CDR3 length is 11 residues. Trimming left V 3 bases short and J 10 bases short, with 10 bases between. This chain's CDR3 is CSASGQTEQFF. CDR3 DNA: TGCAGTGCTAGTGGGCAGACAGAGCAGTTCTTC.

This chain connects TRBV29-1 to TRBJ2-1, with a weak D call TRBD2 (5 bases). The CDR3 has 14 amino acids. Trimming pared 7 bases from V and 1 base from J, leaving 14 bases between. Germline V CDR1 and CDR2: SQVTM, ANQGSEA. CDR3 bases: TGCAGCGGCTTTCGTAGAGGGTCCTACAATGAGCAGTTCTTC. Encoded protein: CSGFRRGSYNEQFF.

The V and J genes are TRBV7-9 and TRBJ2-5; the D gene could be TRBD1 or TRBD2 (5 bases each). Between the trimmed V and J ends, which lost 5 bases and 0 bases, there was a span of 10 bases. The CDR3 runs to 14 residues. Germline V gene sequence: CDR1 SEHNR, CDR2 FQNEAQ (reference sequence). The CDR3 spells CASSLLGHQETQYF. The CDR3 bases are TGTGCCAGCAGCCTGCTGGGACACCAAGAGACCCAGTACTTC.

This clone was seen more than once but under ten times. The chain couples TRBV18 to TRBJ2-7; D unclear. CDR1 is KGHSH, CDR2 LQKENI, per germline. The CDR3 contains 16 residues. V lost 2 bases to trimming and J lost 7 bases, with 21 bases between them. The CDR3 DNA sequence: TGTGCCAGCTCACCATTACAATTCCCGGAAGCTCTGGAGCAGTACTTC. Translation gives CASSPLQFPEALEQYF.

The CDR3 here is CSVGLAGNEQFF. The CDR3 DNA sequence: TGCAGCGTGGGACTAGCGGGAAATGAGCAGTTCTTC. The chain uses TRBV29-1 and TRBJ2-1; 13 bases line up with TRBD2. Germline V gene sequence: CDR1 SQVTM, CDR2 ANQGSEA. This CDR3 region has 12 residues. The V and J ends lost 6 bases and 7 bases, in that order; junction bases with no gene match: 0.

The V call is TRBV7-8, the J call TRBJ2-5; D is possibly TRBD1 or TRBD2 (5 bases each). This CDR3 has 16 amino acids. V was pared by 5 bases and J by 3 bases, with 19 bases between. Germline CDR1 reads SGHVS; CDR2 reads FQNEAQ. The CDR3 coding sequence is TGTGCCAGCAGCCTCTCCAGGGAGACCTTAAAAGAGACCCAGTACTTC. This encodes CASSLSRETLKETQYF.

The V call is TRBV25-1, the J call TRBJ2-3; 10 bases agree with TRBD2. Germline CDR1 MGHDK, CDR2 SYGVNS. The CDR3 runs 13 residues. The V segment lost 5 bases and the J segment 4 bases; nucleotides outside the gene matches: 0. The CDR3 loop reads CASSLAGADTQYF. CDR3 in DNA: TGTGCCAGCAGTCTAGCGGGAGCAGATACGCAGTATTTT.

This CDR3 is CSAHSRAYGETQYF. In DNA, the CDR3 is TGCAGCGCCCACTCCCGGGCCTATGGGGAGACCCAGTACTTC. The J gene is TRBJ2-5, the V gene TRBV29-1; D unclear. V dropped 7 bases and J dropped 5 bases, with 20 bases sitting between them. From germline, CDR1 is SQVTM and CDR2 ANQGSEA. CDR3 size: 14 residues.

The chain combines TRBV9 with TRBJ2-1; 10 bases match TRBD2. This CDR3 contains 16 residues. The V segment lost 0 bases and the J segment 8 bases; nucleotides outside the gene matches: 8. CDR1 and CDR2 (germline): SGDLS, YYNGEE. CDR3 in DNA: TGTGCCAGCAGCGTAGGAAGCGGGAGGGAACTCGATGAGCAGTTCTTC. Amino acid sequence: CASSVGSGRELDEQFF. The full variable domain, its missing parts supplied by reference TRBV9 and TRBJ2-1, is DSGVTQTPKHLITATGQRVTLRCSPRSGDLSVYWYQQSLDQGLQFLIQYYNGEERAKGNILERFSAQQFPDLHSELNLSSLELGDSALYFCASSVGSGRELDEQFFGPGTRLTVL.

This clone was observed once. The rearrangement uses TRBV28 and TRBJ1-5; 8 nucleotides match TRBD1. With V trimmed by 3 bases and J by 0 bases, 4 bases remained unmatched. This CDR3 has 16 amino acids. The germline CDR1 and CDR2 sequences are MDHEN and SYDVKM. CDR3 loop: CASSFQGAYSNQPQHF. The CDR3 region has the DNA TGTGCCAGCAGTTTTCAGGGGGCATATAGCAATCAGCCCCAGCATTTT.

The table lists this clone with a few counts. The chain employs TRBV29-1 and TRBJ1-1; D might be TRBD1 (6 bases). The CDR3 sequence is 14 residues long. Germline values: CDR1 SQVTM, CDR2 ANQGSEA. The germline V and J ends were trimmed by 7 bases and 3 bases, with 18 bases remaining between them. The CDR3: CSAGTRLVDTEAFF. The CDR3 DNA reads as TGCAGCGCAGGGACACGTTTAGTGGACACTGAAGCTTTCTTT.

The chain's CDR3 is CAWSVWARGAYEQYF. The CDR3 DNA sequence: TGTGCCTGGAGTGTATGGGCCAGGGGAGCCTACGAGCAGTACTTC. This chain uses TRBV30 with TRBJ2-7; tentatively, D is TRBD1 (6 bases). V was trimmed by 0 bases and J by 2 bases, leaving 14 bases between them. The germline V gene has CDR1 GTSNPN and CDR2 SVGIG (reference sequence). CDR3 length: 15 amino acids.

The chain links TRBV29-1 to TRBJ2-7; D is possibly TRBD1 or TRBD2 (5 bases each). The V gene lost 4 bases and the J gene lost 4 bases, with 14 bases spanning the gap. Germline CDR1 and CDR2: SQVTM and ANQGSEA. The CDR3 sequence is 13 residues long. CDR3 sequence (DNA): TGCAGCGTTGCGTCGGGGACGGATTACGAGCAGTACTTC. Translation gives CSVASGTDYEQYF.

The chain uses TRBV9 and TRBJ2-3; D might be TRBD1 or TRBD2, each matching 6 bases. V gave up 0 bases and J gave up 0 bases, with 11 bases separating them. This CDR3 region has 16 residues. Per the germline V gene, CDR1 is SGDLS and CDR2 is YYNGEE. Here the CDR3 reads CASSVVGGTSTDTQYF. DNA of the CDR3: TGTGCCAGCAGCGTAGTAGGAGGGACAAGCACAGATACGCAGTATTTT.

The chain combines TRBV9 with TRBJ1-5; D not resolved. Germline-derived CDR1 and CDR2 are SGDLS and YYNGEE. V was cut by 0 bases and J by 2 bases, with 12 bases left in between. The CDR3 is 16 amino acids. The DNA of the CDR3 is TGTGCCAGCAGCGTAGGCCCCATGAGTGGCAATCAGCCCCAGCATTTT. Amino acids: CASSVGPMSGNQPQHF. Supplemented by reference TRBV9 and TRBJ1-5, the full variable domain reads DSGVTQTPKHLITATGQRVTLRCSPRSGDLSVYWYQQSLDQGLQFLIQYYNGEERAKGNILERFSAQQFPDLHSELNLSSLELGDSALYFCASSVGPMSGNQPQHFGDGTRLSIL.

This clone was seen a few times. This rearrangement joins TRBV29-1 to TRBJ2-7; D is ambiguous. The germline V gene has CDR1 SQVTM and CDR2 ANQGSEA. The V gene lost 1 base and the J gene lost 2 bases, with 9 bases spanning the gap. This CDR3 is 13 amino acids long. As DNA, the CDR3 is TGCAGCGTTGAAGGGATCCCTCCCTACGAGCAGTACTTC. This encodes CSVEGIPPYEQYF.

V gene TRBV30 combines with J gene TRBJ2-6; 10 positions agree with TRBD1. Germline CDR1 and CDR2: GTSNPN and SVGIG (reference sequence). J gave up 2 bases and V 5 bases, and 9 bases lay outside the gene matches. The CDR3 covers 17 residues. The CDR3 region has the DNA TGTGCCTGGGTCAGGGGACAGGGGTTGGCTGGGGCCAACGTCCTGACTTTC. As protein: CAWVRGQGLAGANVLTF.

The rearrangement joins TRBV9 to TRBJ1-2, with D hard to call. The CDR3 is 14 amino acids. The germline V gene has CDR1 SGDLS and CDR2 YYNGEE. Trimming left V 1 base short and J 2 bases short, with 9 bases between. This CDR3 is CASSVSAENYGYTF. The CDR3 nucleotides read TGTGCCAGCAGCGTAAGCGCGGAAAACTATGGCTACACCTTC.

The chain carries TRBV28 and TRBJ1-1, with 8 positions matching TRBD1. The CDR3 extends over 15 amino acids. Germline values: CDR1 MDHEN, CDR2 SYDVKM. J lost 1 base, V lost 4 bases, and 5 bases had no gene match. The CDR3 loop is CASSSTGAANTEAFF. CDR3 DNA sequence: TGTGCCAGCAGTTCGACAGGGGCCGCGAACACTGAAGCTTTCTTT.

About this clone: Other DNA sequences from this sample encode an identical CDR3 as well. The V gene is TRBV5-1, the J gene TRBJ2-5; D not resolved. V gave up 0 bases and J gave up 5 bases, with 5 bases separating them. CDR1 is SGHRS and CDR2 is YFSETQ in the germline V gene. The CDR3 spans 12 residues. CDR3 protein: CASSLAGETQYF. The CDR3 DNA follows: TGCGCCAGCAGCTTGGCTGGTGAGACCCAGTACTTC.

The rearrangement links TRBV10-3 to TRBJ2-4; D is undetermined. V lost 5 bases to trimming and J lost 7 bases, with 9 bases between them. This CDR3 comprises 12 residues. Germline assignment: CDR1 ENHRY and CDR2 SYGVKD. This CDR3 is CAISMSGNIQYF. CDR3 DNA: TGTGCCATCAGTATGTCCGGGAACATTCAGTACTTC.

V gene TRBV6-1 combines with J gene TRBJ2-5; unclear D gene. The germline V gene has CDR1 MNHNS and CDR2 SASEGT. CDR3 length: 14 residues. The V end was cut by 6 bases, the J end by 4 bases, with 15 bases between. The CDR3 here is CASRRSNIAETQYF. Written as DNA, the CDR3 is TGTGCCAGCAGGCGAAGCAACATCGCAGAGACCCAGTACTTC.

The genes are TRBV2 and TRBJ2-7; D unclear. The CDR3 runs to 12 residues. Germline lookup yields CDR1 SNHLY and CDR2 FYNNEI. V lost 5 bases and J 11 bases, leaving 16 bases between the germline ends. The CDR3 sequence: CASSPRWGSEYF. CDR3 in DNA: TGTGCCAGCAGTCCACGCTGGGGATCGGAGTACTTC.

As regards this clone: Other nucleotide sequences in the sample specify the same CDR3. The gene calls are TRBV11-2 and TRBJ2-5, with unresolved D. The length of the CDR3 is 11 residues. The V end lost 3 bases, the J end lost 3 bases, and 2 bases lay between the germline ends. Germline V gene sequence: CDR1 SGHAT, CDR2 FQNNGV. The CDR3 reads CASSLKETQYF. The DNA for the CDR3 is TGTGCCAGCAGCTTGAAAGAGACCCAGTACTTC.

The gene calls are TRBV20-1 and TRBJ1-1; no definite D call. V gave up 8 bases and J gave up 3 bases, with 4 bases separating them. CDR1 is DFQATT, CDR2 SNEGSKA, per germline (reference sequence). The CDR3 contains 9 residues. The CDR3 loop reads CSWYTEAFF. The CDR3 nucleotides are TGCAGTTGGTACACTGAAGCTTTCTTT.

V gene TRBV20-1 combines with J gene TRBJ1-1; D not resolved. V was pared by 6 bases and J by 4 bases, with 9 bases between. This CDR3 has 11 amino acids. Germline CDR1 reads DFQATT; CDR2 reads SNEGSKA (reference sequence). CDR3 residues: CSAEWGTEAFF. The CDR3 nucleotides are TGCAGTGCCGAGTGGGGCACTGAAGCTTTCTTT.

The rearrangement joins TRBV29-1 to TRBJ2-7; TRBD1 or TRBD2 may be the D gene (5 bases each). Per the germline V gene, CDR1 is SQVTM and CDR2 is ANQGSEA. This CDR3 is 14 amino acids long. V lost 7 bases and J lost 3, with 19 bases in between. The CDR3: CSAREPGRVYEQYF. The CDR3 region has the DNA TGCAGCGCCAGGGAGCCAGGGAGAGTCTACGAGCAGTACTTC.